The TCR beta chain described here comes from a study of vaccination and CD4 T cells after COVID-19. Overall study: Convalescent donors totaled six males and four females, including two who were Hispanic.

CDR1 DFQATT and CDR2 SNEGSKA come from the germline V gene (reference sequence). The germline V and J ends were trimmed by 3 bases and 3 bases, with 6 bases remaining between them. This CDR3 has 11 amino acids. With regard to this clonotype: No antigen is known for it.

Described treatment: roughly ten-day PBMC culture with coronavirus spike peptide pools or control peptides (ViraFEST assay). Sequenced with the Oncomine TCR Beta short-read assay was DNA taken from cultured CD4+ T cells. TCRdb used MiXCR to reprocess the PCR reads, holding one entry per CDR3 protein. The table includes about 20,000 distinct CDR3 sequences, approximately 45% detected once. The V gene is TRBV20-1, the J gene TRBJ2-7; D might be TRBD1 (6 bases). The receptor was derived from a human donor who had recovered from COVID-19. The specimen comprised CD4+ T cells from blood, cultured in vitro, sampled after SARS-CoV-2 vaccination. The CDR3 loop is CSASRGYEQYF. In DNA, the CDR3 is TGCAGTGCTAGCAGGGGCTACGAGCAGTACTTC.